The 29 T cell receptor beta chains listed next were all sequenced from one sample in a study of PD-1 blockade in mismatch repair-deficient tumors. Generated by immunoSEQ multiplex PCR, the TCRdb table keeps only in-frame clones and is missing some. Altogether more than 15,000 clones are present, approximately 83% being singletons, with the ten largest covering nearly 3.5%. The material sequenced was PBMCs, taken 4 weeks after starting pembrolizumab. Receptors were obtained from an adult with mismatch repair-deficient cancer.

This rearrangement joins TRBV5-5 to TRBJ2-7, with TRBD2 matching 12 bases. Trimming cost V 4 bases and J 5 bases; bases outside gene matches: 7. The germline CDR1 and CDR2 sequences are SGHKS and YYEKEE (reference sequence). The CDR3 runs 15 residues. The CDR3 reads CASSRLAGDVDEQYF. DNA for the CDR3: TGTGCCAGCAGCCGACTAGCGGGAGATGTGGACGAGCAGTACTTC.

The genes are TRBV5-1 and TRBJ1-2; tentative D call: TRBD1 (5 bases). Germline-derived CDR1 and CDR2 are SGHRS and YFSETQ. The CDR3 spans 12 residues. Trimming shortened V by 3 bases and J by 6 bases, and 9 bases separated the two germline ends. The CDR3 region has the DNA TGCGCCAGCAGCTACGACAGAAATGGCTACACCTTC. Translated, it gives CASSYDRNGYTF.

The chain employs TRBV29-1 and TRBJ2-1; 8 bases are a match to TRBD2. Trimming cost V 5 bases and J 4 bases; bases outside gene matches: 7. CDR1 and CDR2 from the germline V gene are SQVTM and ANQGSEA. The CDR3 is 14 amino acids. The CDR3 DNA is TGCAGCGTTAAAACGGGACTAGATTACAATGAGCAGTTCTTC. It encodes CSVKTGLDYNEQFF.

J is TRBJ2-7 and V is TRBV30, with 7 bases aligning to TRBD1. V shed 4 bases and J 3 bases; nucleotides not matched to a gene: 9. In germline, CDR1 is GTSNPN, CDR2 SVGIG (reference sequence). This CDR3 comprises 14 residues. The CDR3 nucleotides read TGTGCCTGGACCCCGGGACAGAGCCTCTACGAGCAGTACTTC. Translating gives CAWTPGQSLYEQYF.

This chain links TRBV5-1 with TRBJ2-1; 7 positions match TRBD2. This CDR3 has 15 amino acids. The V and J ends lost 4 bases and 8 bases, in that order; junction bases with no gene match: 12. Germline V CDR1 and CDR2: SGHRS, YFSETQ. The CDR3 DNA is TGCGCCAGCAGCCCACGACTAGCTCCCGGCCATGAGCAGTTCTTC. Translating gives CASSPRLAPGHEQFF.

The chain couples TRBV6-5 to TRBJ2-1; 12 positions match TRBD2. This CDR3 is 13 amino acids long. Germline CDR1 is MNHEY and CDR2 is SVGAGI. V was clipped by 4 bases and J by 11 bases; unmatched bases: 3. Written as DNA, the CDR3 is TGTGCCAGCAGTTCGGGACTAGCGGGTCAGCAGTTCTTC. Translation: CASSSGLAGQQFF.

This clone was counted between two and nine times. The chain combines TRBV4-1 with TRBJ2-1; 8 positions agree with TRBD1. With 3 bases clipped from V and 0 bases from J, the junction kept 16 bases outside the gene matches. Germline CDR1 reads MGHRA; CDR2 reads YSYEKL. The CDR3 runs to 20 residues. DNA of the CDR3: TGCGCCAGCAGCCAGCTCTTAAGGAGGACAGGGACTTACTCCTACAATGAGCAGTTCTTC. It specifies CASSQLLRRTGTYSYNEQFF.

The V call is TRBV28, the J call TRBJ1-5; D may be TRBD1 (6 bases). CDR1 and CDR2 from the germline V gene are MDHEN and SYDVKM. The V gene lost 7 bases and the J gene lost 6 bases, with 19 bases spanning the gap. This CDR3 has 15 residues. DNA of the CDR3: TGTGCCAGCATCCCCGCAGGGGAAAGGGCTCAGCCCCAGCATTTT. This encodes CASIPAGERAQPQHF.

V gene TRBV5-1 combines with J gene TRBJ2-6, with D possibly TRBD1 on 6 matching bases. CDR3 length: 16 residues. CDR1 and CDR2 (germline): SGHRS, YFSETQ. V was cut by 4 bases and J by 2 bases, with 13 bases left in between. CDR3 amino acids: CASSPPGAPGANVLTF. Written as DNA, the CDR3 is TGCGCCAGCAGCCCGCCAGGGGCCCCTGGGGCCAACGTCCTGACTTTC.

The chain couples TRBV28 to TRBJ2-5; 12 nucleotides match TRBD2. V shed 5 bases, J shed 1 base, and the junction held 11 bases outside the gene matches. Per germline, CDR1 MDHEN and CDR2 SYDVKM. The CDR3 has 18 residues. CDR3 region: CASSMIGASGRVQETQYF. In DNA, the CDR3 is TGTGCCAGCAGTATGATAGGGGCTAGCGGGAGGGTCCAAGAGACCCAGTACTTC.

The genes are TRBV11-3 and TRBJ2-2; weak D call: TRBD2 (6 bases). CDR1 is SGHNT, CDR2 YENEEA, per germline. The ends were cut back, 3 bases at V and 5 bases at J, with 13 bases in the middle. The CDR3 has 15 amino acids. CDR3 in amino acids: CASSLTRSGTGELFF. The CDR3 DNA sequence: TGTGCCAGCAGCTTGACTAGATCGGGAACCGGGGAGCTGTTTTTT.

V gene TRBV6-5 combines with J gene TRBJ2-7, with TRBD2 matching over 8 bases. V lost 8 bases to trimming and J lost 1 base; unmatched junction nucleotides: 4. The CDR3 covers 13 residues. Germline V gene lookup returns CDR1 MNHEY and CDR2 SVGAGI. CDR3 DNA: TGTGCCAGCGAGGCGGGAGGATCCTACGAGCAGTACTTC. Residues: CASEAGGSYEQYF.

The rearrangement uses TRBV30 and TRBJ1-6; D is uncertain. V dropped 3 bases and J dropped 8 bases, with 14 bases sitting between them. Germline lookup yields CDR1 GTSNPN and CDR2 SVGIG (reference sequence). CDR3 size: 14 residues. CDR3 protein: CAWSLTDWDSPLHF. CDR3 DNA sequence: TGTGCCTGGAGCCTGACCGACTGGGATTCACCCCTCCACTTT.

The chain recombines TRBV1 with TRBJ1-3; the table's D call of TRBD1 was not tested on the DNA. TRBV1 is shown as a pseudogene. CDR3 size: 15 residues. CDR3 nucleotide sequence: TGCACCAGCAGTTACAGGTTTCCCTCTGGAAACACCATATATTTT. Translation gives CTSSYRFPSGNTIYF.

The V gene is TRBV28, the J gene TRBJ2-7; no firm D call. Germline V gene lookup returns CDR1 MDHEN and CDR2 SYDVKM. Trimming removed 3 bases from V and 3 bases from J, with 9 bases in between. The CDR3 extends over 13 amino acids. The DNA for the CDR3 is TGTGCCAGCAGTTTGGGCAGCCACTACGAGCAGTACTTC. This translates into CASSLGSHYEQYF.

The chain uses TRBV6-5 and TRBJ2-1; TRBD2 agrees at 10 bases. This CDR3 has 15 amino acids. Germline V gene data show CDR1 as MNHEY and CDR2 as SVGAGI. V trimming: 5 bases; J trimming: 6 bases; junction bases outside the gene matches: 7. In DNA, the CDR3 is TGTGCCAGCAGTAACGGACTAGCGGTAACCAATGAGCAGTTCTTC. It specifies CASSNGLAVTNEQFF.

J is TRBJ2-1 and V is TRBV2; 7 bases are a match to TRBD1. Germline CDR1 is SNHLY and CDR2 is FYNNEI. This CDR3 is built from 14 residues. J lost 6 bases, V lost 6 bases, and 8 bases had no gene match. The CDR3 DNA follows: TGTGCCAGCAGCGACAACCGGGACAGCAATGAGCAGTTCTTC. Encoded protein: CASSDNRDSNEQFF.

The rearrangement uses TRBV5-4 and TRBJ2-5; D perhaps matches TRBD1 (6 bases). The V and J ends lost 6 bases and 2 bases respectively, with 11 bases between them. Germline V gene data show CDR1 as SGHNT and CDR2 as YYREEE (reference sequence). The CDR3 is made up of 13 amino acids. The CDR3 DNA sequence: TGTGCCAGCACCCCGGGGACACAAGAGACCCAGTACTTC. The encoded protein is CASTPGTQETQYF.

This chain links TRBV5-1 with TRBJ1-2, with 9 bases identical to TRBD1. V lost 0 bases, J lost 2 bases, and 2 bases stayed unmatched. The CDR3 length is 15 residues. The germline CDR1 and CDR2 sequences are SGHRS and YFSETQ. CDR3 sequence reads: CASSLDRGQNYGYTF. The CDR3 region has the DNA TGCGCCAGCAGCTTGGACAGGGGGCAGAACTATGGCTACACCTTC. The full variable domain, with the rest looked up from reference TRBV5-1 and TRBJ1-2, is KAGVTQTPRYLIKTRGQQVTLSCSPISGHRSVSWYQQTPGQGLQFLFEYFSETQRNKGNFPGRFSGRQFSNSRSEMNVSTLELGDSALYLCASSLDRGQNYGYTFGSGTRLTVV.

The rearrangement joins TRBV7-9 to TRBJ2-7; tentatively, D is TRBD2 (6 bases). Germline V CDR1 and CDR2: SEHNR, FQNEAQ (reference sequence). V was trimmed by 1 base and J by 2 bases, leaving 9 bases between them. The CDR3 has 14 residues. The CDR3 spells CASSLELATYEQYF. The CDR3 DNA follows: TGTGCCAGCAGCTTAGAACTAGCCACCTACGAGCAGTACTTC.

The CDR3 region has the DNA TGCAGTGCTAGTGTTAGCGGGATTCAGTACTTC. This codes for CSASVSGIQYF. This rearrangement joins TRBV20-1 to TRBJ2-4; TRBD2 agrees at 7 bases. Germline trimming cut 3 bases from V and 10 bases from J; bases unmatched to any gene: 3. Looked up from germline, CDR1 is DFQATT and CDR2 is SNEGSKA (reference sequence). The CDR3 contains 11 residues.

This chain links TRBV10-2 with TRBJ1-1; D is perhaps TRBD1 (5 bases). Per the germline V gene, CDR1 is WSHSY and CDR2 is SAAADI. CDR3 length equals 15 residues. V shed 6 bases and J shed 6 bases, with 20 bases lying between them. The CDR3 loop reads CASRAAGGIYPEAFF. The CDR3 DNA sequence: TGCGCCAGCAGGGCGGCGGGGGGGATATACCCTGAAGCTTTCTTT.

The V call is TRBV5-1, the J call TRBJ2-5; the D gene is possibly TRBD2 (6 bases). Trimming removed 4 bases from V and 0 bases from J, with 10 bases in between. The CDR3 extends over 14 amino acids. In germline, CDR1 is SGHRS, CDR2 YFSETQ. CDR3 amino acids: CASSIAAYQETQYF. For the CDR3, the DNA is TGCGCCAGCAGCATAGCGGCGTACCAAGAGACCCAGTACTTC.

The chain combines TRBV18 with TRBJ2-1; TRBD1 matches 12 bases. This CDR3 spans 16 amino acids. Germline V gene lookup returns CDR1 KGHSH and CDR2 LQKENI. Unmatched junction bases numbered 5, after V lost 4 bases and J lost 4 bases. This CDR3 reads CASSQMGQGAYNEQFF. The CDR3 DNA is TGTGCCAGCTCACAAATGGGACAGGGGGCTTACAATGAGCAGTTCTTC. Filled out from reference TRBV18 and TRBJ2-1, the complete variable domain reads NAGVMQNPRHLVRRRGQEARLRCSPMKGHSHVYWYRQLPEEGLKFMVYLQKENIIDESGMPKERFSAEFPKEGPSILRIQQVVRGDSAAYFCASSQMGQGAYNEQFFGPGTRLTVL.

For this clone: An end of the junction does not agree with germline; a read error may underlie this. V usage is TRBV4-1 and J usage is TRBJ2-3; the match to TRBD2 covers 14 bases. The CDR3 spans 13 residues. Germline lookup yields CDR1 MGHRA and CDR2 YSYEKL. In nucleotides, the CDR3 is TGCGCCAGCAGCCAAACCGGACTAGCGGGAGGTCACTTT. This encodes CASSQTGLAGGHF.

CDR3 protein: CASSINWAGAGDEQFF. The CDR3 nucleotides are TGTGCCAGCAGCATCAACTGGGCAGGGGCAGGGGATGAGCAGTTCTTC. V and J are TRBV5-4 and TRBJ2-1, with D tentatively TRBD1 (6 bases). Germline V gene lookup returns CDR1 SGHNT and CDR2 YYREEE (reference sequence). The CDR3 has 16 amino acids. Between the trimmed V and J ends, which lost 4 bases and 8 bases, there was a span of 22 bases.

Here the CDR3 DNA reads TGTGCCAGCAGCTACGACAGGGACCAGCCCCAGCATTTT. This encodes CASSYDRDQPQHF. V is TRBV7-8 and J is TRBJ1-5; 7 nucleotides line up with TRBD1. Germline loops: CDR1 SGHVS, CDR2 FQNEAQ. The junction had 4 bases not matched to a gene; V was cut back by 4 bases and J by 7 bases. This CDR3 has 13 amino acids.

The chain couples TRBV7-3 to TRBJ1-1; 9 nucleotides align to TRBD1. CDR1 is SGHTA, CDR2 FQGTGA, per germline. The CDR3 contains 13 residues. V shed 5 bases, J shed 4 bases, and the junction held 2 bases outside the gene matches. The CDR3 DNA follows: TGTGCCAGCAGCGCGACAGGGGGCACTGAAGCTTTCTTT. Its translation: CASSATGGTEAFF.

The rearrangement uses TRBV5-1 and TRBJ2-5; weak D call: TRBD2 (5 bases). From germline, CDR1 is SGHRS and CDR2 YFSETQ. V was cut by 0 bases and J by 1 base, with 7 bases left in between. The CDR3 totals 14 residues. In DNA, the CDR3 is TGCGCCAGCAGCTTGGACGGGATCCAAGAGACCCAGTACTTC. It encodes CASSLDGIQETQYF.